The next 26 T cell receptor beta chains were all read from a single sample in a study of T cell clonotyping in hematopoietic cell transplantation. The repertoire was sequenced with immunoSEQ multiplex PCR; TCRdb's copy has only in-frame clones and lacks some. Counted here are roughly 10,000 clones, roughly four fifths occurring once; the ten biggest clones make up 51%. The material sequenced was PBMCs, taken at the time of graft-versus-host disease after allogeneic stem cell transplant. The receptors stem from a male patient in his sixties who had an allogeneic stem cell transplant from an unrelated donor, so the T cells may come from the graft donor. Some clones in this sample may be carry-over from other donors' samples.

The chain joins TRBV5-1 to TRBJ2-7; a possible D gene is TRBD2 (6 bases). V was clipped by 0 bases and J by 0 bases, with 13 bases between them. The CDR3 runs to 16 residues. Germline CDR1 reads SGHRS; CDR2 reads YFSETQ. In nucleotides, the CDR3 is TGCGCCAGCAGCTTGGATAAGCGGGCGACCTCCTACGAGCAGTACTTC. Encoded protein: CASSLDKRATSYEQYF.

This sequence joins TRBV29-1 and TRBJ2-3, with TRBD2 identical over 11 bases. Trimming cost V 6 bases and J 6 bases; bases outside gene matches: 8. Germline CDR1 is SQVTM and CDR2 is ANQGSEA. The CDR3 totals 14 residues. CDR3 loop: CSVELAGVTDTQYF. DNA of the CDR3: TGCAGCGTGGAACTAGCGGGGGTTACGGATACGCAGTATTTT.

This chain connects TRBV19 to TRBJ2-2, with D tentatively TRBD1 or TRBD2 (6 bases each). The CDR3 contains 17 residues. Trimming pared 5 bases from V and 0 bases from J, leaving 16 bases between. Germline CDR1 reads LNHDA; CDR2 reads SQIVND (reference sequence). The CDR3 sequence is CASSFQRGASNTGELFF. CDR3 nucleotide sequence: TGTGCCAGTAGTTTCCAGAGGGGGGCCTCGAACACCGGGGAGCTGTTTTTT. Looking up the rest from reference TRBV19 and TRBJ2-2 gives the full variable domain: DGGITQSPKYLFRKEGQNVTLSCEQNLNHDAMYWYRQDPGQGLRLIYYSQIVNDFQKGDIAEGYSVSREKKESFPLTVTSAQKNPTAFYLCASSFQRGASNTGELFFGEGSRLTVL.

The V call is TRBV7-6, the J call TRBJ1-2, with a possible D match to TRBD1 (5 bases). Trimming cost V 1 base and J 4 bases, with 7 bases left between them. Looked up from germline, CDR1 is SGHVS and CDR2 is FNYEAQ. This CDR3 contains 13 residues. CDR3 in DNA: TGTGCCAGCAGCTTAGACCAGGGCTATGGCTACACCTTC. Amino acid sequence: CASSLDQGYGYTF. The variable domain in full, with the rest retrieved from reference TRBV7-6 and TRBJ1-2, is GAGVSQSPRYKVTKRGQDVALRCDPISGHVSLYWYRQALGQGPEFLTYFNYEAQQDKSGLPNDRFSAERPEGSISTLTIQRTEQRDSAMYRCASSLDQGYGYTFGSGTRLTVV.

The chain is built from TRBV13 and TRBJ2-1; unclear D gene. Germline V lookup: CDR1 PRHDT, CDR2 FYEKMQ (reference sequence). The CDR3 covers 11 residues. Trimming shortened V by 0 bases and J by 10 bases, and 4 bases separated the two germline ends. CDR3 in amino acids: CASSLGGEQFF. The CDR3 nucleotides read TGTGCCAGCAGCTTAGGAGGGGAGCAGTTCTTC.

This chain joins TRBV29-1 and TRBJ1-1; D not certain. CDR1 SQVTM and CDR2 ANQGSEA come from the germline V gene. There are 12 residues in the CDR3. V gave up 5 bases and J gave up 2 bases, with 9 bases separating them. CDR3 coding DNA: TGCAGCGTTAGCAGGATAAACACTGAAGCTTTCTTT. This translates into CSVSRINTEAFF.

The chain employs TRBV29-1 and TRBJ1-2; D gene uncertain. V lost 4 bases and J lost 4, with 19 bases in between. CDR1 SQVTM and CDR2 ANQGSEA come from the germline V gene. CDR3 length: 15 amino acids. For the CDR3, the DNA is TGCAGCGTTGTCACCGGTCCCCAAGGGAGCTATGGCTACACCTTC. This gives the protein CSVVTGPQGSYGYTF.

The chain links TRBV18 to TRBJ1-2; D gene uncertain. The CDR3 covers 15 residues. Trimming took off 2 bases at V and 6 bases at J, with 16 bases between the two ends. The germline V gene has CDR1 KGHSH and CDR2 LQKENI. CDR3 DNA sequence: TGTGCCAGCTCACCAAACTCCGGGAATCCCAATGGCTACACCTTC. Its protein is CASSPNSGNPNGYTF. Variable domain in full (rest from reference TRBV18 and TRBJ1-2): NAGVMQNPRHLVRRRGQEARLRCSPMKGHSHVYWYRQLPEEGLKFMVYLQKENIIDESGMPKERFSAEFPKEGPSILRIQQVVRGDSAAYFCASSPNSGNPNGYTFGSGTRLTVV.

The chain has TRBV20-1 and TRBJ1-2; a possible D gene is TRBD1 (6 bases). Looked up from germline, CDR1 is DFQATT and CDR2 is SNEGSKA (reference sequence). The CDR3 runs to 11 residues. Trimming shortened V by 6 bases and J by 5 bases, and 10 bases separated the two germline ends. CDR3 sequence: CSAYQGYGYTF. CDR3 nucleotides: TGCAGTGCCTATCAGGGGTATGGCTACACCTTC.

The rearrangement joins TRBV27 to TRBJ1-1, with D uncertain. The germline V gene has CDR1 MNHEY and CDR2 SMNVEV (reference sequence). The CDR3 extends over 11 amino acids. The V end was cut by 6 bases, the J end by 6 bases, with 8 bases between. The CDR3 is CASRTASEAFF. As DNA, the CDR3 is TGTGCCAGCAGGACGGCTTCTGAAGCTTTCTTT.

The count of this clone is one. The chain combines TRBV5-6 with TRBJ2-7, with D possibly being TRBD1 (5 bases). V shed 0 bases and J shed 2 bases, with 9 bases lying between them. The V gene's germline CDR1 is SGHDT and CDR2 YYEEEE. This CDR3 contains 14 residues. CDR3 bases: TGTGCCAGCAGCTTGGAAACAGGCCCCTACGAGCAGTACTTC. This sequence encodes CASSLETGPYEQYF.

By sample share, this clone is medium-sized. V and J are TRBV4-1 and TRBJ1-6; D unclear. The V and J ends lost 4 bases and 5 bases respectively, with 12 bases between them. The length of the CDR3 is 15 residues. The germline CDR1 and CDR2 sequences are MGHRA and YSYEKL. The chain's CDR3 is CASSPIPGHNSPLHF. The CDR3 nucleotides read TGCGCCAGCAGCCCAATCCCTGGACATAATTCACCCCTCCACTTT.

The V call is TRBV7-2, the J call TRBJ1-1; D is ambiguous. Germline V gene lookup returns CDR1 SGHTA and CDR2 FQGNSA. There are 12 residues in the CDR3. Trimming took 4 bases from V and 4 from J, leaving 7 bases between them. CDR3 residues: CASSSVFTEAFF. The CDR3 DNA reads TGTGCCAGCAGCTCAGTTTTCACTGAAGCTTTCTTT. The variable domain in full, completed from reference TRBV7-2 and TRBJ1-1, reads GAGVSQSPSNKVTEKGKDVELRCDPISGHTALYWYRQSLGQGLEFLIYFQGNSAPDKSGLPSDRFSAERTGGSVSTLTIQRTQQEDSAVYLCASSSVFTEAFFGQGTRLTVV.

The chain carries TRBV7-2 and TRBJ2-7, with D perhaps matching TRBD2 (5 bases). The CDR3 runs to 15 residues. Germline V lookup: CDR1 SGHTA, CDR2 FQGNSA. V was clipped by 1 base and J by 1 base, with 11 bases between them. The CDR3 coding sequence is TGTGCCAGCAGCTTAGACCCTACGGGGTCCTACGAGCAGTACTTC. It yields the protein CASSLDPTGSYEQYF.

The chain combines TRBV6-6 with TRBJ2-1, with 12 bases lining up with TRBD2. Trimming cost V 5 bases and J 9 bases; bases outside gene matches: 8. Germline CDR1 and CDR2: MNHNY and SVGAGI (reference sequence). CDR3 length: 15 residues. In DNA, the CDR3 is TGTGCCAGCAGTGCTAGCGGGGGGGCCTCTGGTGAGCAGTTCTTC. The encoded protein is CASSASGGASGEQFF.

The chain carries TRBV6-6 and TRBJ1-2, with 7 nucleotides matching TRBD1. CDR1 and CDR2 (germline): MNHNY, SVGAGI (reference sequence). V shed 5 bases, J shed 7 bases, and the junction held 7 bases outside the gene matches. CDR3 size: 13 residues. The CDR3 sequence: CASSSTGEGGYTF. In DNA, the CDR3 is TGTGCCAGCAGTAGCACAGGGGAGGGTGGCTACACCTTC.

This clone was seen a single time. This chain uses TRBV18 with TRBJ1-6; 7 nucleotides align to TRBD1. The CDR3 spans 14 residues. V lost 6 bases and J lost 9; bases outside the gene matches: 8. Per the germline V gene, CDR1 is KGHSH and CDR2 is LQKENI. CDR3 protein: CASSLTGKGSPLHF. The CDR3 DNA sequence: TGTGCCAGCTCGCTGACAGGGAAAGGTTCACCCCTCCACTTT.

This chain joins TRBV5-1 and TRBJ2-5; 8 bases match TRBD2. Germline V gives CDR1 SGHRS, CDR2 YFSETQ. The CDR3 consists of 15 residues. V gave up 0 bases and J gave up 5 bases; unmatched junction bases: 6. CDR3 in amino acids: CASSLAGGQAETQYF. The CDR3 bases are TGCGCCAGCAGCTTGGCGGGGGGGCAGGCGGAGACCCAGTACTTC. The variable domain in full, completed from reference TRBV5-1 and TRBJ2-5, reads KAGVTQTPRYLIKTRGQQVTLSCSPISGHRSVSWYQQTPGQGLQFLFEYFSETQRNKGNFPGRFSGRQFSNSRSEMNVSTLELGDSALYLCASSLAGGQAETQYFGPGTRLLVL.

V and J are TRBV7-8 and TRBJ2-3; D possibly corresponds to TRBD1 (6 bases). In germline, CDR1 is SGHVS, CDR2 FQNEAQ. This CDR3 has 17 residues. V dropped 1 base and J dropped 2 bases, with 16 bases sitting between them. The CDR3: CASSLVGTNLVTDTQYF. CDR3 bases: TGTGCCAGCAGCTTAGTTGGGACAAACTTAGTCACAGATACGCAGTATTTT.

The CDR3 coding sequence is TGTGCCAGCAGCTGGACTCCTAACTATGGCTACACCTTC. Its translation is CASSWTPNYGYTF. The V call is TRBV5-4, the J call TRBJ1-2; D is ambiguous. V lost 3 bases to trimming and J lost 0 bases, with 6 bases between them. The CDR3 is 13 amino acids. The germline V gene has CDR1 SGHNT and CDR2 YYREEE (reference sequence).

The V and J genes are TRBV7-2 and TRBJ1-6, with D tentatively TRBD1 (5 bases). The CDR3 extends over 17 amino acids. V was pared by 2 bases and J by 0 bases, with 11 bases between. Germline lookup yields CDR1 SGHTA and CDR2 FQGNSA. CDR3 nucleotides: TGTGCCAGCAGCTTATTGGGGACGAGCTCCTATAATTCACCCCTCCACTTT. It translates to CASSLLGTSSYNSPLHF.

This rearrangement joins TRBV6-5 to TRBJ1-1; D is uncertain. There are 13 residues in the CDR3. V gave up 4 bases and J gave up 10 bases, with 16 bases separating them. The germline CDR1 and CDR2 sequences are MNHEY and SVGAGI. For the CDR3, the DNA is TGTGCCAGCAGTTCTCTCCGGTCCGGAGGAGCTTTCTTT. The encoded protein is CASSSLRSGGAFF.

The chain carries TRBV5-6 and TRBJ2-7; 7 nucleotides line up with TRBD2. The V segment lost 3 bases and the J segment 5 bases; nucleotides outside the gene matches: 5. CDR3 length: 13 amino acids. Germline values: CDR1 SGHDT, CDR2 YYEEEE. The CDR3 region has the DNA TGTGCCAGCAGCTCGGGCGGGAGTAACGAGCAGTACTTC. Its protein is CASSSGGSNEQYF.

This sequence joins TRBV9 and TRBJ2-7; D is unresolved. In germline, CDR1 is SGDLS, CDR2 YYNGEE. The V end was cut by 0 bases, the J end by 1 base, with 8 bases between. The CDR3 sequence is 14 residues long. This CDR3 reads CASSVGILSYEQYF. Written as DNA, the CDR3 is TGTGCCAGCAGCGTAGGAATACTTTCCTACGAGCAGTACTTC. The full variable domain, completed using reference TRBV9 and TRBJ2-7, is DSGVTQTPKHLITATGQRVTLRCSPRSGDLSVYWYQQSLDQGLQFLIQYYNGEERAKGNILERFSAQQFPDLHSELNLSSLELGDSALYFCASSVGILSYEQYFGPGTRLTVT.

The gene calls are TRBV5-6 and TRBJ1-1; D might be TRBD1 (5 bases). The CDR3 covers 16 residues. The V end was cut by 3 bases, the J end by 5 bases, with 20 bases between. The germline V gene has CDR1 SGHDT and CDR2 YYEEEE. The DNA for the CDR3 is TGTGCCAGCAGCTCCCCAGGGCGAGGGTCGGGGACTGAAGCTTTCTTT. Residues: CASSSPGRGSGTEAFF.

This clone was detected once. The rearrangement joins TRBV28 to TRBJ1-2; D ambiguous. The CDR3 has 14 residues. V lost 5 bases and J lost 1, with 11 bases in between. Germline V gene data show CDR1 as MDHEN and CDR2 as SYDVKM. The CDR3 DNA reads TGTGCCAGCAGTAGGGTCGGGGATAACTATGGCTACACCTTC. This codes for CASSRVGDNYGYTF.